This entry lists 24 T cell receptor beta chains sequenced from one sample in a study of blood T cell repertoires in COVID-19. Data came from immunoSEQ multiplex PCR; TCRdb stores just in-frame clones and leaves some out. The table records some 150,000 clones, about 80% of them present only once. The sample comprised peripheral blood. Receptor source: a human donor with acute or convalescent COVID-19. The donor label of this sample is uncertain.

V and J are TRBV5-1 and TRBJ2-7; a possible D gene is TRBD1 (6 bases). V shed 0 bases and J shed 5 bases, with 21 bases lying between them. Germline CDR1 SGHRS, CDR2 YFSETQ. The CDR3 spans 17 residues. In DNA, the CDR3 is TGCGCCAGCAGCTTGGGGGCCTCCGGCAGGGGTCCTCACGAGCAGTACTTC. Protein sequence: CASSLGASGRGPHEQYF. Full variable domain (rest looked up from reference TRBV5-1 and TRBJ2-7): KAGVTQTPRYLIKTRGQQVTLSCSPISGHRSVSWYQQTPGQGLQFLFEYFSETQRNKGNFPGRFSGRQFSNSRSEMNVSTLELGDSALYLCASSLGASGRGPHEQYFGPGTRLTVT.

The chain uses TRBV7-9 and TRBJ1-4; 10 bases map to TRBD1. The V gene's germline CDR1 is SEHNR and CDR2 FQNEAQ (reference sequence). The CDR3 has 16 amino acids. The J segment lost 7 bases and the V segment lost 1 base, leaving 6 bases of the junction unmatched. The CDR3 spells CASSLGQGAFSEKLFF. In DNA form, the CDR3 reads TGTGCCAGCAGCTTAGGACAGGGGGCTTTTAGTGAAAAACTGTTTTTT.

V is TRBV6-6 and J is TRBJ1-2, with D possibly matching TRBD1 (5 bases). Trimming stripped 5 bases from V and 4 bases from J, with 8 bases between. Germline V lookup: CDR1 MNHNY, CDR2 SVGAGI (reference sequence). The CDR3 spans 12 residues. In DNA, the CDR3 is TGTGCCAGCAGTCTCGACAGCTATGGCTACACCTTC. Its translation is CASSLDSYGYTF.

This chain uses TRBV10-3 with TRBJ1-1; 9 nucleotides line up with TRBD1. The CDR3 consists of 16 residues. CDR1 and CDR2 (germline): ENHRY, SYGVKD. J gave up 3 bases and V 0 bases, and 5 bases lay outside the gene matches. The CDR3 sequence is CAISESDRGLYTEAFF. DNA for the CDR3: TGTGCCATCAGTGAGTCTGACAGGGGGTTGTACACTGAAGCTTTCTTT.

V gene TRBV14 combines with J gene TRBJ1-3, with 7 bases that match TRBD1. Germline V CDR1 and CDR2: SGHDN, FVKESK. V dropped 1 base and J dropped 2; count of bases not matched to a gene: 5. The CDR3 runs 16 residues. CDR3 DNA: TGTGCCAGCAGCCAAGTACCAGGGGGAGCTGGAAACACCATATATTTT. Its translation: CASSQVPGGAGNTIYF.

The chain uses TRBV6-5 and TRBJ1-2; the D gene is possibly TRBD1 (6 bases). Per germline, CDR1 MNHEY and CDR2 SVGAGI. The CDR3 is 12 residues long. V was clipped by 5 bases and J by 7 bases, with 11 bases between them. CDR3 loop: CASSPGTPGYTF. In DNA form, the CDR3 reads TGTGCCAGCAGTCCGGGGACACCTGGCTACACCTTC.

V and J are TRBV3-1 (or the pseudogene TRBV3-2) and TRBJ1-6; D is possibly TRBD1 (6 bases). The germline V and J ends were trimmed by 6 bases and 7 bases, with 19 bases remaining between them. This CDR3 region has 16 residues. Germline V gives CDR1 LGHDT, CDR2 YNNKEL (reference sequence). CDR3 bases: TGTGCCAGCAGTCGAACAGGGAAAGGGTCCAATTCACCCCTCCACTTT. Protein sequence: CASSRTGKGSNSPLHF.

This clone was found once. The chain couples TRBV5-4 to TRBJ2-1; 13 positions match TRBD2. J lost 4 bases, V lost 3 bases, and 4 bases had no gene match. The CDR3 runs to 16 residues. The germline V gene encodes CDR1 SGHNT and CDR2 YYREEE (reference sequence). CDR3 loop: CASSSGLAGLYNEQFF. CDR3 DNA sequence: TGTGCCAGCAGCTCGGGACTAGCGGGATTATACAATGAGCAGTTCTTC.

The gene calls are TRBV10-2 and TRBJ1-3; D unresolved. The CDR3 contains 13 residues. Germline assignment: CDR1 WSHSY and CDR2 SAAADI. Trimming stripped 3 bases from V and 4 bases from J, with 7 bases between. The CDR3 DNA sequence: TGCGCCAGCAGTGAATCCCAGGGAAACACCATATATTTT. It is translated as CASSESQGNTIYF.

The genes are TRBV9 and TRBJ2-5; 10 nucleotides agree with TRBD1. CDR1 is SGDLS, CDR2 YYNGEE, per germline. V was clipped by 3 bases and J by 5 bases; unmatched bases: 10. The CDR3 extends over 16 amino acids. CDR3 sequence (DNA): TGTGCCAGCAGCGCCCGGGACAGGGGAGATGGGGAGACCCAGTACTTC. Encoded protein: CASSARDRGDGETQYF.

J is TRBJ2-2 and V is TRBV7-9, with D perhaps TRBD2 (5 bases). V was clipped by 0 bases and J by 2 bases, with 13 bases between them. CDR1 and CDR2 from the germline V gene are SEHNR and FQNEAQ (reference sequence). This CDR3 region has 17 residues. The CDR3 DNA reads TGTGCCAGCAGCTTAGCGGGAGAGGTGCCTAACACCGGGGAGCTGTTTTTT. Amino acid sequence: CASSLAGEVPNTGELFF.

The J gene is TRBJ2-5, the V gene TRBV5-1, with 8 positions matching TRBD1. This CDR3 spans 14 amino acids. Trimming removed 4 bases from V and 1 base from J; junction bases left unmatched: 3. Germline loops: CDR1 SGHRS, CDR2 YFSETQ. This chain's CDR3 is CASSIGTGQETQYF. The CDR3 DNA reads TGCGCCAGCAGCATTGGGACAGGCCAAGAGACCCAGTACTTC. The full variable domain, completed using reference TRBV5-1 and TRBJ2-5, is KAGVTQTPRYLIKTRGQQVTLSCSPISGHRSVSWYQQTPGQGLQFLFEYFSETQRNKGNFPGRFSGRQFSNSRSEMNVSTLELGDSALYLCASSIGTGQETQYFGPGTRLLVL.

This chain links TRBV20-1 with TRBJ2-1; D is unresolved. Germline V gives CDR1 DFQATT, CDR2 SNEGSKA (reference sequence). This CDR3 is 11 amino acids long. CDR3 sequence (DNA): TGCGGAACAGAAGATTACAATGAGCAGTTCTTC. This translates into CGTEDYNEQFF.

The J gene is TRBJ1-1, the V gene TRBV28; maybe TRBD1 (6 bases). The CDR3 is 15 residues long. The germline CDR1 and CDR2 sequences are MDHEN and SYDVKM. The V and J ends lost 6 bases and 1 base respectively, with 15 bases between them. CDR3 bases: TGTGCCAGCAGACCCCGGACAGTTAGGAACACTGAAGCTTTCTTT. Its protein product is CASRPRTVRNTEAFF.

This chain connects TRBV5-5 to TRBJ2-2, with unresolved D. V shed 2 bases and J shed 5 bases, with 19 bases lying between them. Germline-derived CDR1 and CDR2 are SGHKS and YYEKEE (reference sequence). The length of the CDR3 is 17 residues. In nucleotides, the CDR3 is TGTGCCAGCAGCTTTGTCCCTGAGGCTTACGGAACCGGGGAGCTGTTTTTT. Translating gives CASSFVPEAYGTGELFF.

A single count supports this clone. The chain couples TRBV19 to TRBJ2-1; the D gene is possibly TRBD2 (6 bases). Trimming cost V 6 bases and J 12 bases, with 21 bases left between them. The germline CDR1 and CDR2 sequences are LNHDA and SQIVND (reference sequence). CDR3 size: 14 residues. The CDR3 DNA reads as TGTGCCAGTAGGGAGGAGACCGGGAGATCTGTGCAGTTCTTC. This sequence encodes CASREETGRSVQFF. The full variable domain, its missing parts supplied by reference TRBV19 and TRBJ2-1, is DGGITQSPKYLFRKEGQNVTLSCEQNLNHDAMYWYRQDPGQGLRLIYYSQIVNDFQKGDIAEGYSVSREKKESFPLTVTSAQKNPTAFYLCASREETGRSVQFFGPGTRLTVL.

The chain is built from TRBV5-1 and TRBJ1-6; D possibly corresponds to TRBD1 (6 bases). V dropped 4 bases and J dropped 8 bases, with 16 bases sitting between them. In germline, CDR1 is SGHRS, CDR2 YFSETQ. CDR3 length equals 15 residues. CDR3 sequence: CASSPTGNRDSPLHF. CDR3 DNA: TGCGCCAGCAGCCCCACAGGGAATAGGGATTCACCCCTCCACTTT.

The chain has TRBV5-1 and TRBJ2-5, with D possibly being TRBD2 (5 bases). Germline assignment: CDR1 SGHRS and CDR2 YFSETQ. V was pared by 0 bases and J by 0 bases, with 6 bases between. The CDR3 has 14 amino acids. Here the CDR3 reads CASSLGGNQETQYF. The CDR3 DNA sequence: TGCGCCAGCAGCTTGGGAGGGAACCAAGAGACCCAGTACTTC.

This rearrangement joins TRBV3-1 (or the pseudogene TRBV3-2) to TRBJ1-2, with 9 nucleotides matching TRBD1. Germline CDR1 is LGHDT and CDR2 is YNNKEL (reference sequence). The V gene end was trimmed by 4 bases and the J gene end by 2 bases; junction bases not matched to a gene: 5. The CDR3 has 15 residues. As DNA, the CDR3 is TGTGCCAGCAGCCCGCGACAGGGGGGGAACTATGGCTACACCTTC. Translation gives CASSPRQGGNYGYTF.

This clone turned up a few times. CDR3 loop: CASSLGASGGDTQYF. CDR3 DNA sequence: TGTGCCAGCAGTTTAGGGGCTAGCGGAGGAGATACGCAGTATTTT. The chain uses TRBV27 and TRBJ2-3; TRBD2 matches at 7 bases. This CDR3 contains 15 residues. Germline-derived CDR1 and CDR2 are MNHEY and SMNVEV (reference sequence). The J segment lost 5 bases and the V segment lost 2 bases, leaving 7 bases of the junction unmatched.

This chain uses TRBV5-6 with TRBJ2-6, with 8 bases matching TRBD1. V gave up 4 bases and J gave up 0 bases; unmatched junction bases: 9. This CDR3 comprises 18 residues. The germline V gene has CDR1 SGHDT and CDR2 YYEEEE. The CDR3 region is CASSPTGALSSGANVLTF. The CDR3, as DNA: TGTGCCAGCAGCCCGACAGGGGCCCTAAGCTCTGGGGCCAACGTCCTGACTTTC. The variable domain in full, completed from reference TRBV5-6 and TRBJ2-6, reads DAGVTQSPTHLIKTRGQQVTLRCSPKSGHDTVSWYQQALGQGPQFIFQYYEEEERQRGNFPDRFSGHQFPNYSSELNVNALLLGDSALYLCASSPTGALSSGANVLTFGAGSRLTVL.

This sequence joins TRBV19 and TRBJ1-1; perhaps TRBD1 as D (5 bases). The germline V gene has CDR1 LNHDA and CDR2 SQIVND (reference sequence). Deletions cut 6 bases from V and 1 base from J, with 12 bases between. The CDR3 covers 14 residues. The CDR3 region has the DNA TGTGCCAGTAGGGGGATAGACAGGAACACTGAAGCTTTCTTT. This gives the protein CASRGIDRNTEAFF.

In its sample, this clone was seen a few times. The rearrangement uses TRBV29-1 and TRBJ2-2; the match to TRBD1 covers 7 bases. CDR3 length equals 13 residues. Trimming at V came to 7 bases and at J to 7 bases, leaving 9 bases not matched to a gene. Germline V gene lookup returns CDR1 SQVTM and CDR2 ANQGSEA. The CDR3 sequence is CSGIRAGGGELFF. The CDR3 DNA reads as TGCAGCGGGATCAGGGCAGGGGGCGGGGAGCTGTTTTTT.

V gene TRBV27 combines with J gene TRBJ1-5; 9 nucleotides line up with TRBD1. V shed 6 bases and J 2 bases; nucleotides not matched to a gene: 5. This CDR3 contains 15 residues. Germline loops: CDR1 MNHEY, CDR2 SMNVEV (reference sequence). The CDR3 sequence is CASSSQGAGNQPQHF. The CDR3 coding sequence is TGTGCCAGCAGCTCACAGGGGGCCGGCAATCAGCCCCAGCATTTT.